These 19 T cell receptor beta chains came from one sample sequenced in a study of liver allograft versus peripheral blood T cells. In the study overall: The study compared liver allograft T cell receptor repertoires against peripheral blood repertoires of liver transplant recipients.

One entry per CDR3 protein results from TCRdb running MiXCR on the reads. The sample has 13,000 or so distinct CDR3 sequences; about 19% are singletons. These receptors came from a human patient who had a liver transplant. Certain T cells may be donor cells from the graft.

This clonotype is judged medium-sized. The V gene is TRBV6-2 or TRBV6-3, the J gene TRBJ1-2; 7 nucleotides align to TRBD1. This CDR3 comprises 12 residues. Germline lookup yields CDR1 MNHEY and CDR2 SVGEGT. V dropped 5 bases and J dropped 5; count of bases not matched to a gene: 2. CDR3 loop: CASSRDSYGYTF. Written as DNA, the CDR3 is TGTGCCAGCAGTCGGGACAGTTATGGCTACACCTTC.

This clonotype has a handful of counts. The chain is built from TRBV28 and TRBJ1-3; D ambiguous. Germline values: CDR1 MDHEN, CDR2 SYDVKM. V gave up 4 bases and J gave up 0 bases, with 4 bases separating them. The CDR3 extends over 13 amino acids. CDR3 in DNA: TGTGCCAGCAGTTCGGACTCTGGAAACACCATATATTTT. It specifies CASSSDSGNTIYF.

The chain couples TRBV5-6 to TRBJ2-7; unclear D gene. Germline loops: CDR1 SGHDT, CDR2 YYEEEE. CDR3 length: 15 residues. The V gene lost 4 bases and the J gene lost 3 bases, with 17 bases spanning the gap. In DNA, the CDR3 is TGTGCCAGCAGCCTTGCAGGCCCGAAAGTCTACGAGCAGTACTTC. Protein sequence: CASSLAGPKVYEQYF. Combining the CDR3 with reference TRBV5-6 and TRBJ2-7 gives the whole variable domain DAGVTQSPTHLIKTRGQQVTLRCSPKSGHDTVSWYQQALGQGPQFIFQYYEEEERQRGNFPDRFSGHQFPNYSSELNVNALLLGDSALYLCASSLAGPKVYEQYFGPGTRLTVT.

This clonotype was observed a handful of times. CDR3 DNA: TGTGCCAGCAGTTATCCACTTCATCGCCCCACGCAGTATTTT. Its protein is CASSYPLHRPTQYF. V usage is TRBV6-1 and J usage is TRBJ2-3; D is undetermined. Germline loops: CDR1 MNHNS, CDR2 SASEGT. The V end was cut by 5 bases, the J end by 9 bases, with 18 bases between. The CDR3 totals 14 residues.

The chain is built from TRBV19 and TRBJ1-2, with TRBD1 as a possible D gene (5 bases). CDR1 is LNHDA and CDR2 is SQIVND in the germline V gene (reference sequence). Trimming pared 5 bases from V and 4 bases from J, leaving 17 bases between. The CDR3 covers 15 residues. This CDR3 reads CASSSTARLGYGYTF. The CDR3 DNA reads TGTGCCAGTAGTTCGACAGCTCGACTGGGCTATGGCTACACCTTC.

This clonotype is categorized as medium-sized. V usage is TRBV29-1 and J usage is TRBJ1-1; D remains unclear. Germline CDR1 reads SQVTM; CDR2 reads ANQGSEA. V was trimmed by 5 bases and J by 0 bases, leaving 4 bases between them. This CDR3 has 11 amino acids. Here the CDR3 DNA reads TGCAGCGTTTTTTTGAACACTGAAGCTTTCTTT. Translation gives CSVFLNTEAFF.

This clonotype came up many times. The chain has TRBV19 and TRBJ1-6; D not resolved. Germline CDR1 and CDR2: LNHDA and SQIVND (reference sequence). The V and J ends lost 4 bases and 9 bases respectively, with 10 bases between them. The CDR3 consists of 13 residues. CDR3 protein: CASSTGNGSPLHF. CDR3 in DNA: TGTGCCAGTAGTACCGGTAATGGTTCACCCCTCCACTTT.

The sample holds a few counts of this clonotype. J is TRBJ1-4 and V is TRBV30, with TRBD1 matching 7 bases. Germline-derived CDR1 and CDR2 are GTSNPN and SVGIG (reference sequence). Losses at the gene ends were 4 bases for V and 3 bases for J; bases not matched to a gene: 8. The CDR3 contains 15 residues. DNA of the CDR3: TGTGCCTGGAATCCCTCGGGACAGCCTAATGAAAAACTGTTTTTT. It is translated as CAWNPSGQPNEKLFF. Filled out from reference TRBV30 and TRBJ1-4, the complete variable domain reads SQTIHQWPATLVQPVGSPLSLECTVEGTSNPNLYWYRQAAGRGLQLLFYSVGIGQISSEVPQNLSASRPQDRQFILSSKKLLLSDSGFYLCAWNPSGQPNEKLFFGSGTQLSVL.

This clonotype came up a few times. The rearrangement links TRBV11-2 to TRBJ1-5; 8 bases fit TRBD1. The CDR3 extends over 13 amino acids. Germline V gene data show CDR1 as SGHAT and CDR2 as FQNNGV. J was trimmed by 7 bases and V by 8 bases; bases with no gene match: 7. Here the CDR3 DNA reads TGTGCCAGCGGACAGGGTGATCGGCAGCCCCAGCATTTT. Translated, it gives CASGQGDRQPQHF.

This clonotype was seen at least ten times. This rearrangement joins TRBV7-2 to TRBJ1-4; D is unresolved. Germline-derived CDR1 and CDR2 are SGHTA and FQGNSA. CDR3 length: 14 amino acids. With 5 bases removed from V and 4 bases from J, the gap between germline ends came to 11 bases. The CDR3 here is CASSPRGLNEKLFF. CDR3 nucleotide sequence: TGTGCCAGCAGCCCACGAGGCCTTAATGAAAAACTGTTTTTT.

The rearrangement links TRBV28 to TRBJ2-1; D remains unclear. The germline V and J ends were trimmed by 10 bases and 1 base, with 5 bases remaining between them. The CDR3 has 11 amino acids. Germline V gene lookup returns CDR1 MDHEN and CDR2 SYDVKM. The CDR3 protein is CAIFSYNEQFF. The DNA of the CDR3 is TGTGCCATCTTTTCCTACAATGAGCAGTTCTTC.

The rearrangement uses TRBV12-3 or TRBV12-4 and TRBJ1-5, with 9 nucleotides matching TRBD1. The ends lost 6 bases at V and 4 bases at J; junction bases unmatched: 7. The CDR3 covers 15 residues. CDR3 bases: TGTGCCAGCAGCTCCACAGGGGGCCGGAATCAGCCCCAGCATTTT. Protein: CASSSTGGRNQPQHF.

This clonotype was observed many times. This chain links TRBV7-2 with TRBJ1-1, with 7 positions matching TRBD1. Germline-derived CDR1 and CDR2 are SGHTA and FQGNSA. The CDR3 totals 14 residues. The V segment lost 4 bases and the J segment 4 bases; nucleotides outside the gene matches: 6. CDR3 bases: TGTGCCAGCAGCTCCAGGGGGACGGGCACTGAAGCTTTCTTT. This codes for CASSSRGTGTEAFF.

Concerning this clonotype: A much larger clone is a single base away; this may be a read error. V and J are TRBV29-1 and TRBJ2-7; no firm D call. CDR1 and CDR2 from the germline V gene are SQVTM and ANQGSEA. CDR3 size: 12 residues. V dropped 2 bases and J dropped 3 bases, with 8 bases sitting between them. The CDR3 nucleotides are TGCAGCGTTGAAACTGGGGACTACGAGCAGTACTTC. Its protein product is CSVETGDYEQYF.

This clonotype was recorded many times. This chain links TRBV6-6 with TRBJ2-7; tentative D call: TRBD1 (6 bases). The CDR3 sequence is 14 residues long. The germline CDR1 and CDR2 sequences are MNHNY and SVGAGI (reference sequence). Trimming left V 7 bases short and J 0 bases short, with 13 bases between. This CDR3 reads CASTLDSTSYEQYF. CDR3 nucleotide sequence: TGTGCCAGCACCCTGGACAGTACCTCCTACGAGCAGTACTTC.

This clonotype has a count of ten or more. The chain links TRBV19 to TRBJ2-3; D remains unclear. Germline-derived CDR1 and CDR2 are LNHDA and SQIVND (reference sequence). CDR3 size: 13 residues. Trimming left V 0 bases short and J 6 bases short, with 7 bases between. CDR3 nucleotide sequence: TGTGCCAGTAGTATAGATCGTCGGGATACGCAGTATTTT. This gives the protein CASSIDRRDTQYF.

This clonotype appeared a few times. The chain joins TRBV10-3 to TRBJ2-3; 10 nucleotides align to TRBD1. Germline V gives CDR1 ENHRY, CDR2 SYGVKD. The trim removed 6 bases at V and 7 bases at J, leaving 7 bases unmatched. There are 14 residues in the CDR3. This chain's CDR3 is CAISSGQGSNTQYF. For the CDR3, the DNA is TGTGCCATCAGCTCGGGACAGGGGAGTAATACGCAGTATTTT.

The table lists this clonotype with many counts. The rearrangement uses TRBV7-2 and TRBJ2-5, with D perhaps TRBD1 (5 bases). This CDR3 comprises 13 residues. Trimming took off 6 bases at V and 4 bases at J, with 12 bases between the two ends. CDR1 SGHTA and CDR2 FQGNSA come from the germline V gene. For the CDR3, the DNA is TGTGCCAGCAGTCGCGGACATTCAGAGACCCAGTACTTC. The encoded protein is CASSRGHSETQYF.

This clonotype was seen just once. V usage is TRBV20-1 and J usage is TRBJ1-5; 7 bases map to TRBD1. The CDR3 runs to 14 residues. Germline CDR1 DFQATT, CDR2 SNEGSKA (reference sequence). Losses at the gene ends were 6 bases for V and 0 bases for J; bases not matched to a gene: 5. The CDR3 bases are TGCAGTGCCGCGGGACAGATTAGCAATCAGCCCCAGCATTTT. It translates to CSAAGQISNQPQHF.